The following is a T cell receptor beta chain sequence with its context. Its specificity is unknown. At one of its ends the junction is not consistent with the germline gene, which may arise from a read error. The CDR3 has 16 amino acids. The V gene's germline CDR1 is SGHRS and CDR2 YFSETQ. The sample belongs to a study of cytomegalovirus exposure and HLA in healthy donors. PCR involved 60 Vbeta and 13 Jbeta primers. Here immunoSEQ multiplex PCR was the method, and the copy in TCRdb shows in-frame clones only, minus some. The sample totals tens of thousands of clones. General study results and limits: Of the V segments, some could not be distinguished, including TRBV6-2 and TRBV6-3, and were excluded.

The chain uses TRBV5-1 and TRBJ2-3; 7 bases agree with TRBD1. Source material: PBMCs. The sequence was obtained from a man aged 35 to 55 in good health and CMV-seronegative. The CDR3 is CTSSLDTGDITDTQYF. CDR3 DNA sequence: TGCACCAGCAGCTTGGATACAGGGGACATCACAGATACGCAGTATTTT.